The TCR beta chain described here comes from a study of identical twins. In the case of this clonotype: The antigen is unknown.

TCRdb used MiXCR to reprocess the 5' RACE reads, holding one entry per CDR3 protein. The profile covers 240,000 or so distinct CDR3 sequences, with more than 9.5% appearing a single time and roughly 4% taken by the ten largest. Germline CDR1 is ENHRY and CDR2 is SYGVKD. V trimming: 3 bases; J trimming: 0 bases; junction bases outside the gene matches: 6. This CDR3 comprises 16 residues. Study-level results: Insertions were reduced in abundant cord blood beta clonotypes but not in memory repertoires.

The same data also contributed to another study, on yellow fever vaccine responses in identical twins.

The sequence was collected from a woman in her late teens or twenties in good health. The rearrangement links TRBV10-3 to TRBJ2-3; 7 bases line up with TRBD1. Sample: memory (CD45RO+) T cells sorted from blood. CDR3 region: CAISDWGQTSTDTQYF. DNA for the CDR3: TGTGCCATCAGTGATTGGGGACAGACCAGCACAGATACGCAGTATTTT.